A selection of T cell receptor beta chains follows, all from one sample in a study of naive and memory T cell subsets. TCRdb reanalysed the UMI-ligation and nested PCR reads using MiXCR and keeps one entry per CDR3 protein. The table records 130,000 to 150,000 distinct CDR3 sequences, over 15% of them present only once. The specimen was naive CD4+ T cells from blood. The receptors originated from a human donor in good health. The conserved cysteine and the conserved F or W are not part of the CDR3 here.

J: TRBJ2-1
V: TRBV20-1
CDR3: SASRNPGASYNEQF

J: TRBJ2-1
V: TRBV5-4
CDR3: ASSLASGGSYNEQF

J: TRBJ2-7
V: TRBV20-1
CDR3: SARDLREGLEQY

J: TRBJ1-5
V: TRBV20-1
CDR3: SARNPDSNQPQH

J: TRBJ2-3
V: TRBV29-1
CDR3: SVGGHYTDTQY

J: TRBJ2-7
V: TRBV19
CDR3: ASSPTRTSRLYEQY

J: TRBJ2-2
V: TRBV7-3
CDR3: ASSSLPREISTGELF

J: TRBJ1-4
V: TRBV11-2
CDR3: ASSPRWGGTNEKLF

J: TRBJ1-2
V: TRBV19
CDR3: ASAEQRYGYT

J: TRBJ2-3
V: TRBV5-4
CDR3: ASSLGGTLYTDTQY

J: TRBJ1-1
V: TRBV2
CDR3: ASSERGYGGTEAF

J: TRBJ2-7
V: TRBV10-3
CDR3: AIRLAGTYEQY

J: TRBJ2-3
V: TRBV6-5
CDR3: ASGTGPHRGTDTQY

J: TRBJ1-5
V: TRBV29-1
CDR3: SVRGGSNQPQH

J: TRBJ2-1
V: TRBV7-2
CDR3: ASSPSSGSFNEQF

J: TRBJ2-2
V: TRBV5-4
CDR3: ASSSGGWTGELF

J: TRBJ1-2
V: TRBV5-1
CDR3: ASSPADRDYGYT

J: TRBJ1-5
V: TRBV12-3/TRBV12-4
CDR3: ASSRNQPQH

J: TRBJ2-1
V: TRBV6-2/TRBV6-3
CDR3: ASSPDSYNEQF

J: TRBJ2-2
V: TRBV24-1
CDR3: ATSDPRSNTGELF

J: TRBJ2-7
V: TRBV5-4
CDR3: ASRAGTGGKDEQY

J: TRBJ2-3
V: TRBV10-3
CDR3: AISVLLGGTDTQY

J: TRBJ2-1
V: TRBV7-2
CDR3: ASSLGVAGGHYNEQF

J: TRBJ1-1
V: TRBV19
CDR3: ASSMWEGTEAF

J: TRBJ1-2
V: TRBV5-1
CDR3: ASSTDPAGYGYT

J: TRBJ2-3
V: TRBV12-3/TRBV12-4
CDR3: ASVSLVSDTQY

J: TRBJ1-5
V: TRBV10-3
CDR3: AISPGQGSDQPQH

J: TRBJ2-5
V: TRBV28
CDR3: ASSSPETQY

J: TRBJ2-4
V: TRBV7-2
CDR3: ASSPGQGGFKNIQY

J: TRBJ2-7
V: TRBV9
CDR3: ASSVEPTSSYEQY

J: TRBJ2-7
V: TRBV28
CDR3: ASSLWGDRAHEQY

J: TRBJ2-1
V: TRBV5-4
CDR3: ASRERGSLFYNEQF

J: TRBJ2-5
V: TRBV20-1
CDR3: SASSGATETQY

J: TRBJ2-4
V: TRBV20-1
CDR3: SARVGGGGNKNIQY

J: TRBJ1-5
V: TRBV7-9
CDR3: ASSSWDRGSNQPQH

J: TRBJ2-4
V: TRBV7-2
CDR3: ASSSTSGRDAKNIQY

J: TRBJ2-1
V: TRBV15
CDR3: ATSRSAGVHNEQF

J: TRBJ2-3
V: TRBV3-1
CDR3: ASSREGGTTDTQY

J: TRBJ2-7
V: TRBV6-2/TRBV6-3
CDR3: ASSPHRDRGYEQY

J: TRBJ2-7
V: TRBV7-9
CDR3: ASSMGLAAPYEQY

J: TRBJ2-1
V: TRBV7-2
CDR3: ASSPGFEQF

J: TRBJ1-5
V: TRBV21-1
CDR3: ASSNLPRQSQPQH

J: TRBJ1-5
V: TRBV15
CDR3: ATSRGPGGNQPQH

J: TRBJ2-7
V: TRBV19
CDR3: AKASGRWSSSYEQY

J: TRBJ2-3
V: TRBV5-1
CDR3: ASSSGTSGRDTQY

J: TRBJ2-2
V: TRBV28
CDR3: ASRSSQGELF

J: TRBJ1-5
V: TRBV6-6
CDR3: ASSPSGNQPQH

J: TRBJ1-1
V: TRBV7-2
CDR3: ASSRGGIGTEAF

J: TRBJ2-3
V: TRBV5-1
CDR3: ASSLTVADTQY

J: TRBJ2-3
V: TRBV28
CDR3: ASRVGALDGTDTQY

J: TRBJ2-7
V: TRBV6-2/TRBV6-3
CDR3: ASKTGTGPEQY

J: TRBJ2-7
V: TRBV6-6
CDR3: ASTDETATGGEQY

J: TRBJ2-6
V: TRBV20-1
CDR3: SASSAGGANVLT

J: TRBJ2-7
V: TRBV4-2
CDR3: ASSQDPGGAYYEQY

J: TRBJ2-5
V: TRBV5-1
CDR3: ASSLGRTQETQY

J: TRBJ1-6
V: TRBV12-3/TRBV12-4
CDR3: ASSGQTIGRSPLH

J: TRBJ2-5
V: TRBV7-9
CDR3: ASSLGYPEETQY

J: TRBJ2-3
V: TRBV12-3/TRBV12-4
CDR3: ASSLGPKARDTQY

J: TRBJ2-3
V: TRBV10-2
CDR3: ASSEPGDTQY